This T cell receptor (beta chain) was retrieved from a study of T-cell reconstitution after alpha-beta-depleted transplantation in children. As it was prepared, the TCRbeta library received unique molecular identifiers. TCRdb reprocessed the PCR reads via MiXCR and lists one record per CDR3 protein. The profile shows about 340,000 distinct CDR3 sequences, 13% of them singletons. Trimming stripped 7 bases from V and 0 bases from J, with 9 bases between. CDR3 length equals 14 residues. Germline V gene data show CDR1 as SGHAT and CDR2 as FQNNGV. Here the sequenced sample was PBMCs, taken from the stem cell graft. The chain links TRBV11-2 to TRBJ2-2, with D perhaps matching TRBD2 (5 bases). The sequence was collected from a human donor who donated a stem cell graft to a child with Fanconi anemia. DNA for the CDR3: TGTGCCAGCACCCTACTAGCGAACACCGGGGAGCTGTTTTTT. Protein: CASTLLANTGELFF.